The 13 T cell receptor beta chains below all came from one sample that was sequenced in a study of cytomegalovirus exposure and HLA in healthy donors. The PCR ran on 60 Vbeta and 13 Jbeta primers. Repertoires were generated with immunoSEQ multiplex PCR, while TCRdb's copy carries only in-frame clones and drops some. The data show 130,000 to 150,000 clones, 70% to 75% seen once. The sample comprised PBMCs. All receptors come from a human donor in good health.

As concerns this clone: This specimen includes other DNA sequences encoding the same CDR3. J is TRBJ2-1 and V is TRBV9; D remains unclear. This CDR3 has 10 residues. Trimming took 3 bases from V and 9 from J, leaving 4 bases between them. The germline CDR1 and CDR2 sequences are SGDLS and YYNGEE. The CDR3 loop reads CASSGAEQFF. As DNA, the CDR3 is TGTGCCAGCAGCGGCGCTGAGCAGTTCTTC.

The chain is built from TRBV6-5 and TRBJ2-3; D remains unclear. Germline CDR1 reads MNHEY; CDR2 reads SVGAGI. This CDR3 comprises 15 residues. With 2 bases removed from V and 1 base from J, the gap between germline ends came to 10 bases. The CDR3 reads CASSYDLRGTDTQYF. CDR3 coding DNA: TGTGCCAGCAGTTACGACTTACGAGGCACAGATACGCAGTATTTT.

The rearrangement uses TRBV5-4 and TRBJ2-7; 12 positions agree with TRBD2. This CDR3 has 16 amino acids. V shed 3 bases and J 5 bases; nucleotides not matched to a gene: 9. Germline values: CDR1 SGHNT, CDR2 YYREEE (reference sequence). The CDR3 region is CASSSPRLAGVHEQYF. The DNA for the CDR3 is TGTGCCAGCAGCTCACCAAGACTAGCGGGGGTACACGAGCAGTACTTC.

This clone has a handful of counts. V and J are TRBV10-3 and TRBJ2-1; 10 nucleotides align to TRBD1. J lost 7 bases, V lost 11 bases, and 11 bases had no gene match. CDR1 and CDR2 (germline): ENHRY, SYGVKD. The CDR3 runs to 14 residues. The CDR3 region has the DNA TGTGCCGTGAACGACAGGGGGCAGGGAAATGAGCAGTTCTTC. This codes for CAVNDRGQGNEQFF.

The CDR3 sequence is CASSPRLAGVWDTQYF. As DNA, the CDR3 is TGTGCCAGCAGCCCAAGACTAGCGGGAGTCTGGGATACGCAGTATTTT. The chain links TRBV13 to TRBJ2-3; 12 bases are shared with TRBD2. Trimming cost V 5 bases and J 6 bases; bases outside gene matches: 9. This CDR3 region has 16 residues. Looked up from germline, CDR1 is PRHDT and CDR2 is FYEKMQ (reference sequence).

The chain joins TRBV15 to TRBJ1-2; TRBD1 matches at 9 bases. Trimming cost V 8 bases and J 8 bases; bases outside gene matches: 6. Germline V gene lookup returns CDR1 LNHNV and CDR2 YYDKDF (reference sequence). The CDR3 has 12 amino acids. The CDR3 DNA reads TGTGCCACCGCCGACAGGGGGAAAGGCTACACCTTC. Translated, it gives CATADRGKGYTF.

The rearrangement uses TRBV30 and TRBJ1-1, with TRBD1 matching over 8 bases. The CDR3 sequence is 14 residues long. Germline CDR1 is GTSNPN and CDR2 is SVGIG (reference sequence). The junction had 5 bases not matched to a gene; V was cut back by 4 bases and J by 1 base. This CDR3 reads CAWTRQGTNTEAFF. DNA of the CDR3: TGTGCCTGGACCCGACAGGGGACGAACACTGAAGCTTTCTTT.

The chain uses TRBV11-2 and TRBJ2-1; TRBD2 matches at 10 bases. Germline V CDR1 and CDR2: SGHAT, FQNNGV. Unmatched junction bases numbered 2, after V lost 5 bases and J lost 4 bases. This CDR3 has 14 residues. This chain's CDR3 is CASSTTSGYNEQFF. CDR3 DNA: TGTGCCAGCAGCACGACTAGCGGGTACAATGAGCAGTTCTTC.

CDR3 sequence (DNA): TGTGCCAGCAGCTTGAAGGGACAGTACCAAGAGACCCAGTACTTC. Translating gives CASSLKGQYQETQYF. The chain uses TRBV5-8 and TRBJ2-5; TRBD1 matches at 7 bases. The germline V gene encodes CDR1 SGHTS and CDR2 YDEGEE. Trimming cost V 1 base and J 0 bases; bases outside gene matches: 3. The CDR3 loop spans 15 amino acids.

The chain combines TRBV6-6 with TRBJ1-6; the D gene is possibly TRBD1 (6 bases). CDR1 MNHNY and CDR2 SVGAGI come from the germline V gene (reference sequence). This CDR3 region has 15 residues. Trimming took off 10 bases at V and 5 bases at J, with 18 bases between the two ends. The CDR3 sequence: CATTTFTGNNSPLHF. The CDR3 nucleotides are TGTGCCACCACCACATTCACAGGGAATAATTCACCCCTCCACTTT.

The CDR3 here is CASSLTPRGRGSHYGYTF. The CDR3 nucleotides are TGCGCCAGCAGCTTAACCCCCCGAGGGAGGGGTAGTCACTATGGCTACACCTTC. This sequence joins TRBV5-1 and TRBJ1-2; a possible D gene is TRBD1 (5 bases). Germline V CDR1 and CDR2: SGHRS, YFSETQ. V lost 2 bases, J lost 3 bases, and 23 bases lay in between. The CDR3 is made up of 18 amino acids.

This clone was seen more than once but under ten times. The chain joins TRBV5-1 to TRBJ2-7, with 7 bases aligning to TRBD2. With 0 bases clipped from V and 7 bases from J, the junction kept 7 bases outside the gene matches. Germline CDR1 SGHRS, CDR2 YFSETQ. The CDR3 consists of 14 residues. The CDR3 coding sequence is TGCGCCAGCAGCTTGGGGGCGGGAGCTAAGGAGCAGTACTTC. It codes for CASSLGAGAKEQYF.

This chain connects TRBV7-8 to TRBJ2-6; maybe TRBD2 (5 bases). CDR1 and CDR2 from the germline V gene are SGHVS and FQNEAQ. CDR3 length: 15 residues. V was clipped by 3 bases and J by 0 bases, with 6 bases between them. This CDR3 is CASSFSVSGANVLTF. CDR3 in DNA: TGTGCCAGCAGCTTTAGCGTCTCTGGGGCCAACGTCCTGACTTTC.